A selection of T cell receptor beta chains follows, all from one sample in a study of T cells in localized non-small cell lung cancer. TCRdb keeps only in-frame clones here, not all; method: immunoSEQ multiplex PCR. This table holds about 70,000 clones, 70% to 85% found once. This specimen was peripheral blood, taken before any cancer treatment. These TCRs come from an older female donor with stage I lung adenocarcinoma. The CDR3 runs from the conserved cysteine through the conserved F or W. Each record gives: D gene, J gene, clone size, V gene, CDR3 protein, CDR3 DNA. The D gene is left open where the match is weak. Clone size is given for some rows only: seen once, a few or many times, or a class if the clone is expanded.

>-|TRBJ1-2|-|TRBV6-1
CATTDLANYGYTF
TGTGCCACGACTGATTTAGCTAACTATGGCTACACCTTC
>-|TRBJ1-1|few|TRBV7-9
CASSLHSVPNTEAFF
TGTGCCAGCAGCTTACACTCCGTCCCGAACACTGAAGCTTTCTTT
>-|TRBJ2-3|medium-sized|TRBV11-2
CASSRDSSSTDTQYF
TGTGCCAGCAGCCGAGACTCCTCTAGCACAGATACGCAGTATTTT
>TRBD1|TRBJ1-4|-|TRBV19
CASSTTGTANEKLFF
TGTGCCAGTAGTACGACCGGGACAGCTAATGAAAAACTGTTTTTT
>-|TRBJ1-2|-|TRBV2
CASVTDGYTF
TGTGCCAGCGTCACGGATGGCTACACCTTC
>-|TRBJ1-1|-|TRBV5-1
CASSGTTGLNTEAFF
TGCGCCAGCAGCGGGACGACAGGTCTGAACACTGAAGCTTTCTTT
>TRBD1|TRBJ1-2|-|TRBV6-6
CASSPGQGGGYTF
TGTGCCAGCAGCCCGGGACAGGGCGGTGGCTACACCTTC
>-|TRBJ1-4|-|TRBV5-1
CASSLAWSSNEKLFF
TGCGCCAGCAGCTTGGCCTGGTCATCTAATGAAAAACTGTTTTTT
>TRBD1|TRBJ1-2|-|TRBV5-1
CASSSGQGGQQGYTF
TGCGCCAGCAGCTCGGGACAGGGAGGGCAGCAAGGCTACACCTTC
>-|TRBJ1-6|-|TRBV4-1
CASSQDHRSSYNSPLHF
TGCGCCAGCAGCCAGGACCACAGGAGCTCCTATAATTCACCCCTCCACTTT
>-|TRBJ1-4|-|TRBV25-1
CASSMGNEKLFF
TGTGCCAGCAGTATGGGGAATGAAAAACTGTTTTTT
>TRBD1|TRBJ1-2|-|TRBV6-1
CASSEGTGFWQGYTF
TGTGCCAGCAGTGAGGGGACAGGGTTCTGGCAGGGCTACACCTTC
>-|TRBJ1-2|-|TRBV5-6
CASSTYNYGYTF
TGTGCCAGCAGCACTTATAACTATGGCTACACCTTC
>TRBD1|TRBJ1-2|-|TRBV25-1
CASSEPGTGGIYGYTF
TGTGCCAGCAGTGAACCGGGGACAGGGGGCATCTATGGCTACACCTTC
>TRBD2|TRBJ2-5|-|TRBV6-5
CASAGDFQETQYF
TGTGCCAGCGCGGGAGACTTCCAAGAGACCCAGTACTTC
>-|TRBJ1-2|-|TRBV19
CATNPRPTANYGYTF
TGTGCCACCAACCCGCGCCCGACAGCTAACTATGGCTACACCTTC
>-|TRBJ1-5|-|TRBV7-8
CASSLNIEDQPQHF
TGTGCCAGCAGCTTAAATATCGAGGATCAGCCCCAGCATTTT
>TRBD1|TRBJ1-5|few|TRBV19
CASSKQGTSNQPQHF
TGTGCCAGTAGTAAACAGGGGACCAGCAATCAGCCCCAGCATTTT
>-|TRBJ2-3|-|TRBV19
CASSMVDGAGTDTQYF
TGTGCCAGTAGTATGGTAGATGGGGCTGGCACAGATACGCAGTATTTT
>-|TRBJ1-2|-|TRBV4-3
CASSQDYRAWYGYTF
TGCGCCAGCAGCCAAGATTACAGGGCTTGGTATGGCTACACCTTC
>-|TRBJ2-7|few|TRBV6-5
CACEVSRAYEQYF
TGTGCCTGTGAGGTGTCCAGGGCATACGAGCAGTACTTC
>TRBD2|TRBJ2-3|-|TRBV6-6
CASSLTSGRRKDTQYF
TGTGCCAGCAGCCTCACTAGCGGGAGACGTAAGGATACGCAGTATTTT
>-|TRBJ2-7|-|TRBV7-2
CASSWGTRSSYEQYF
TGTGCCAGCAGCTGGGGTACAAGGTCCTCCTACGAGCAGTACTTC
>-|TRBJ2-2|-|TRBV6-6
CASSSRGVGELFF
TGTGCCAGCAGCTCCAGGGGAGTCGGGGAGCTGTTTTTT
>-|TRBJ2-1|-|TRBV19
CASSIGFSPYNEQFF
TGTGCCAGTAGTATAGGGTTTAGCCCCTACAATGAGCAGTTCTTC